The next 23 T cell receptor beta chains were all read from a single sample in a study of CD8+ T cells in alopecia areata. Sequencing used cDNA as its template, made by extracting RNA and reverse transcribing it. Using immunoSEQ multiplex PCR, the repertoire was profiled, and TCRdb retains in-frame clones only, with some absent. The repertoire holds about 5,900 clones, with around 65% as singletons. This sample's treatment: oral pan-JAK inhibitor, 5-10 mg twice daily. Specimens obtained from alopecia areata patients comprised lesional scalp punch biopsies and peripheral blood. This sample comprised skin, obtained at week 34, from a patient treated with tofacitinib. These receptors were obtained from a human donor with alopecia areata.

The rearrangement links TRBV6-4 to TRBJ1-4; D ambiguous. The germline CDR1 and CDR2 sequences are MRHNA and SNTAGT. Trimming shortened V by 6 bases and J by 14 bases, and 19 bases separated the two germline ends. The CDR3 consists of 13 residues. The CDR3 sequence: CASSNFLDWKLFF. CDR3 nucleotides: TGTGCCAGCAGCAATTTCTTGGACTGGAAGCTGTTTTTT.

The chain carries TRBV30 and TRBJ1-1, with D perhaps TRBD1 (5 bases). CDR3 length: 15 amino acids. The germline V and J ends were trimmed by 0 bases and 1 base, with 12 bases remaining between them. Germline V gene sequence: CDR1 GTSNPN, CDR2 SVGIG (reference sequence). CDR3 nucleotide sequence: TGTGCCTGGAGTGTACGGGGCAGAAAGAACACTGAAGCTTTCTTT. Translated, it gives CAWSVRGRKNTEAFF.

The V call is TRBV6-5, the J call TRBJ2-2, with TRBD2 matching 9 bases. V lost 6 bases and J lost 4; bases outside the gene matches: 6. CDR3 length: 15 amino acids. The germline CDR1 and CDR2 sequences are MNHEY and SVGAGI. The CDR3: CASRSGLAFTGELFF. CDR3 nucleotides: TGTGCCAGCAGGTCCGGACTAGCGTTCACCGGGGAGCTGTTTTTT.

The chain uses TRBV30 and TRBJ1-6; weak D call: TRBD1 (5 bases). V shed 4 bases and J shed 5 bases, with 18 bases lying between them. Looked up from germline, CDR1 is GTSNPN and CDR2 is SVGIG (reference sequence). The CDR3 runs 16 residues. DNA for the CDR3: TGTGCCTGGACCCATTACGGGACTGGAGATAATTCACCCCTCCACTTT. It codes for CAWTHYGTGDNSPLHF.

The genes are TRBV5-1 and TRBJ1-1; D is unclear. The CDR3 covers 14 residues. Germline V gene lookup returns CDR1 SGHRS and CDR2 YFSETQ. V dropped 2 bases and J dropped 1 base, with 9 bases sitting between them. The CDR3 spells CASSLWFSNTEAFF. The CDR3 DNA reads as TGCGCCAGCAGCTTATGGTTCTCGAACACTGAAGCTTTCTTT.

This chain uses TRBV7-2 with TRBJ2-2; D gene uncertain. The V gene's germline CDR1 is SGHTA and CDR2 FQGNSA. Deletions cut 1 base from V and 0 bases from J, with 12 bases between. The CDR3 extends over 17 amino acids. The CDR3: CASSLVGRIANTGELFF. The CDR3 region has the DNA TGTGCCAGCAGCTTAGTTGGCAGAATCGCGAACACCGGGGAGCTGTTTTTT. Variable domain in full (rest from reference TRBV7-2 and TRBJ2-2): GAGVSQSPSNKVTEKGKDVELRCDPISGHTALYWYRQSLGQGLEFLIYFQGNSAPDKSGLPSDRFSAERTGGSVSTLTIQRTQQEDSAVYLCASSLVGRIANTGELFFGEGSRLTVL.

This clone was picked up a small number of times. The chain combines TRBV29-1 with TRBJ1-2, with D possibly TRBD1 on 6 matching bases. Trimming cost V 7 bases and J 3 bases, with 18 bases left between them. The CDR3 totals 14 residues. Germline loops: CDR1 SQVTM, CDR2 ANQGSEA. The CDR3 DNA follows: TGCAGCGGCTCCGGGATCTCAGGGGACTATGGCTACACCTTC. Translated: CSGSGISGDYGYTF.

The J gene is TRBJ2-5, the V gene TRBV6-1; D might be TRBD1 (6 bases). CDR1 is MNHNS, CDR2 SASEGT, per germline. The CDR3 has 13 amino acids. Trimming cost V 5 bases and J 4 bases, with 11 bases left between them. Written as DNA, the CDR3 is TGTGCCAGCAGTCCCGACAGGCTAGAGACCCAGTACTTC. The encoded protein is CASSPDRLETQYF.

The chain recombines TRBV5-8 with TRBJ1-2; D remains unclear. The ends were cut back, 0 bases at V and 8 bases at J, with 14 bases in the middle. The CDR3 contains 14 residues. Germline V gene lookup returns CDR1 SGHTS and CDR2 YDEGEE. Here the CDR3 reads CASSLVGVQNGYTF. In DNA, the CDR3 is TGTGCCAGCAGCTTGGTCGGGGTCCAGAACGGCTACACCTTC.

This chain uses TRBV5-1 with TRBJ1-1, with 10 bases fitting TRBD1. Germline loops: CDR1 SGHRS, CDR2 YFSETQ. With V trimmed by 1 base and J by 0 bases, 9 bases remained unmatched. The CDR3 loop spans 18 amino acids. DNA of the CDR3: TGCGCCAGCAGCTTGAGGATGATGGACAGGGGGATGAACACTGAAGCTTTCTTT. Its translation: CASSLRMMDRGMNTEAFF.

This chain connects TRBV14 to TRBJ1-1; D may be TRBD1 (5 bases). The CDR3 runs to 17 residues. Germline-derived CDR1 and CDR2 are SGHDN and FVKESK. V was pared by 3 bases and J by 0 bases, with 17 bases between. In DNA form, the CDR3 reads TGTGCCAGCAGCCAGTATGGGGGGTTGGACATGAACACTGAAGCTTTCTTT. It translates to CASSQYGGLDMNTEAFF.

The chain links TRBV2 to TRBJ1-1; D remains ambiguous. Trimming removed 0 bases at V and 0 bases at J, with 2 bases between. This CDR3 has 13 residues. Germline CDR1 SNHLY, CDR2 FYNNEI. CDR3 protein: CASSEAMNTEAFF. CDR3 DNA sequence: TGTGCCAGCAGTGAAGCGATGAACACTGAAGCTTTCTTT.

The CDR3 DNA sequence: TGTGCCAGCAGCTTGTCCAGGGGTGAGACTGAAGCTTTCTTT. Residues: CASSLSRGETEAFF. The chain employs TRBV7-3 and TRBJ1-1, with D possibly matching TRBD1 (6 bases). This CDR3 has 14 residues. Trimming took off 3 bases at V and 5 bases at J, with 13 bases between the two ends. Germline V lookup: CDR1 SGHTA, CDR2 FQGTGA.

In DNA, the CDR3 is TGTGCCTGGAGTGGACTAGTATACGCAGATACGCAGTATTTT. Translated, it gives CAWSGLVYADTQYF. The gene calls are TRBV30 and TRBJ2-3, with D possibly matching TRBD2 (6 bases). Per the germline V gene, CDR1 is GTSNPN and CDR2 is SVGIG (reference sequence). The CDR3 extends over 14 amino acids. Trimming shortened V by 1 base and J by 4 bases, and 12 bases separated the two germline ends. Full variable domain (missing parts from reference TRBV30 and TRBJ2-3): SQTIHQWPATLVQPVGSPLSLECTVEGTSNPNLYWYRQAAGRGLQLLFYSVGIGQISSEVPQNLSASRPQDRQFILSSKKLLLSDSGFYLCAWSGLVYADTQYFGPGTRLTVL.

Here the CDR3 reads CASSLEQGYEQYF. The CDR3 DNA reads TGCGCCAGCAGCTTGGAACAGGGCTACGAGCAGTACTTC. The rearrangement joins TRBV5-1 to TRBJ2-7; possibly TRBD1 for D (6 bases). The CDR3 is 13 residues long. Germline V lookup: CDR1 SGHRS, CDR2 YFSETQ. V gave up 0 bases and J gave up 3 bases, with 7 bases separating them.

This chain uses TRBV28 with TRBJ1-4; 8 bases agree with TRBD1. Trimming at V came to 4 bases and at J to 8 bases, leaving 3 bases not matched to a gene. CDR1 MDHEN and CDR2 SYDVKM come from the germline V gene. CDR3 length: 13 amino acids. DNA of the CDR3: TGTGCCAGCAGTTCAGGGGGCGAGGAAAAACTGTTTTTT. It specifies CASSSGGEEKLFF.

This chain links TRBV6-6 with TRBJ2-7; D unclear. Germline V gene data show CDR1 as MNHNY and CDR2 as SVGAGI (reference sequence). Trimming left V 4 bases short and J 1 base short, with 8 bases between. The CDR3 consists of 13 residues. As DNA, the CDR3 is TGTGCCAGCAGTTCGCACATGTCCTACGAGCAGTACTTC. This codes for CASSSHMSYEQYF.

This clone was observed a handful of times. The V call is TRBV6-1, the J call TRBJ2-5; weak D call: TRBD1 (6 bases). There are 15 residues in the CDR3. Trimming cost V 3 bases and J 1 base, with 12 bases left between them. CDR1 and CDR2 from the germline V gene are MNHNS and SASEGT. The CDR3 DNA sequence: TGTGCCAGCAGTGACCGGACAGCACTCCAAGAGACCCAGTACTTC. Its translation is CASSDRTALQETQYF.

The CDR3 region has the DNA TGCGCCAGCAAGGTCGGGGGAAACACCGGGGAGCTGTTTTTT. This codes for CASKVGGNTGELFF. The chain employs TRBV5-1 and TRBJ2-2; possible D gene TRBD2, 6 bases. V lost 6 bases to trimming and J lost 2 bases, with 11 bases between them. Germline V CDR1 and CDR2: SGHRS, YFSETQ. The CDR3 runs to 14 residues.

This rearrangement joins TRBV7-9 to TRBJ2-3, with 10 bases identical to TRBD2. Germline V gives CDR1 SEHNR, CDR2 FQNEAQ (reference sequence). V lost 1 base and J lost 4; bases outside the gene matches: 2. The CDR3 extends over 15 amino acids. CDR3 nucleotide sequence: TGTGCCAGCAGCTTAGGCCTAGCGGGGGCAGATACGCAGTATTTT. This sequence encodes CASSLGLAGADTQYF.

CDR3 in amino acids: CASSPRLQGDFYNEQFF. CDR3 bases: TGTGCCAGCAGCCCCCGACTTCAGGGAGACTTCTACAATGAGCAGTTCTTC. The V and J genes are TRBV2 and TRBJ2-1; D might be TRBD1 or TRBD2, each matching 5 bases. Germline V gene data show CDR1 as SNHLY and CDR2 as FYNNEI. Trimming shortened V by 6 bases and J by 3 bases, and 21 bases separated the two germline ends. This CDR3 contains 17 residues.

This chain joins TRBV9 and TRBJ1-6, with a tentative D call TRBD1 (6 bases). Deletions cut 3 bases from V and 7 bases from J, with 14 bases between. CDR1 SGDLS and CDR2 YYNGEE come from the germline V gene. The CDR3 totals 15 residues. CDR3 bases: TGTGCCAGCAGCGCCCTGGACAGTAAAAATTCACCCCTCCACTTT. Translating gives CASSALDSKNSPLHF.

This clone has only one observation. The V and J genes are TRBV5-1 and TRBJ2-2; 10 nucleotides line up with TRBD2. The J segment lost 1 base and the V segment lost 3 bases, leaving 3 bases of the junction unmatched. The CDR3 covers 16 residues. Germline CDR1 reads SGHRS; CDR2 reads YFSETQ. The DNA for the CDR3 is TGCGCCAGCAGCTCGCCTAGCGGGGGGAACACCGGGGAGCTGTTTTTT. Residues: CASSSPSGGNTGELFF.